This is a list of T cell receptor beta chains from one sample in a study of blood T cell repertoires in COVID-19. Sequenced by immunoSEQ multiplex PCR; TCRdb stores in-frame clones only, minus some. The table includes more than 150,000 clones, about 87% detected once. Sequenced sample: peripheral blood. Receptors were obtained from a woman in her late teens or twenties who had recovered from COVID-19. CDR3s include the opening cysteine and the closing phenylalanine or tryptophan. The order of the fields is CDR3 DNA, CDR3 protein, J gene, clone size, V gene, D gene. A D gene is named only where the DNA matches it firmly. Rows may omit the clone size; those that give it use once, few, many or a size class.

cdr3_nt: TGTGCCAGCAGCGATAGCGGGGGGGCAACAGATACGCAGTATTTT
cdr3_aa: CASSDSGGATDTQYF
j_call: TRBJ2-3
clone_size: NA
v_call: TRBV9
d_call: TRBD2

cdr3_nt: TGTGCCAGCGGAGCGTTTTATGGCTACACCTTC
cdr3_aa: CASGAFYGYTF
j_call: TRBJ1-2
clone_size: NA
v_call: TRBV12-3/TRBV12-4
d_call: NA

cdr3_nt: TGTGCCAGCAGTTTAGGGGACTTAGCAGTCTTC
cdr3_aa: CASSLGDLAVF
j_call: TRBJ2-1
clone_size: NA
v_call: TRBV12-3/TRBV12-4
d_call: NA

cdr3_nt: TGTGCCAGCAGCGGGGGGGCCTATGAGCAGTTCTTC
cdr3_aa: CASSGGAYEQFF
j_call: TRBJ2-1
clone_size: NA
v_call: TRBV6-5
d_call: TRBD2

cdr3_nt: TGTGCCAGCACAGGGGGCCTCCCTCTGTACGAGCAGTACTTC
cdr3_aa: CASTGGLPLYEQYF
j_call: TRBJ2-7
clone_size: NA
v_call: TRBV28
d_call: TRBD1

cdr3_nt: TGTGCCAGCAGTTACTCGCGCCAGGTGAACACTGAAGCTTTCTTT
cdr3_aa: CASSYSRQVNTEAFF
j_call: TRBJ1-1
clone_size: NA
v_call: TRBV6-5
d_call: NA

cdr3_nt: TGCAGTGCTAGTTCCGGATATAGCGGGGGGACCACAGATACGCAGTATTTT
cdr3_aa: CSASSGYSGGTTDTQYF
j_call: TRBJ2-3
clone_size: NA
v_call: TRBV20-1
d_call: TRBD2

cdr3_nt: TGTGCCAGCAGCTCCAGGGACAGCTATGGCTACACCTTC
cdr3_aa: CASSSRDSYGYTF
j_call: TRBJ1-2
clone_size: NA
v_call: TRBV12-1
d_call: NA

cdr3_nt: TGTGCCAGCTCACCCGACAGGGTGAACACTGAAGCTTTCTTT
cdr3_aa: CASSPDRVNTEAFF
j_call: TRBJ1-1
clone_size: NA
v_call: TRBV18
d_call: TRBD1

cdr3_nt: TGTGCCAGCGGGGGAGGAGATGGGGCCAACGTCCTGACTTTC
cdr3_aa: CASGGGDGANVLTF
j_call: TRBJ2-6
clone_size: many
v_call: TRBV6-5
d_call: NA

cdr3_nt: TGCGCCACACCCCCGGGAGGGCCTGCGCCAGATACGCAGTATTTT
cdr3_aa: CATPPGGPAPDTQYF
j_call: TRBJ2-3
clone_size: NA
v_call: TRBV10-1
d_call: TRBD2

cdr3_nt: TGCGCCAGCAGCGCGGGCCCTATAGCGGCAGATACGCAGTATTTT
cdr3_aa: CASSAGPIAADTQYF
j_call: TRBJ2-3
clone_size: NA
v_call: TRBV5-1
d_call: NA

cdr3_nt: TGTGCCAGCAGCTTAGCGGCCCATGGCAATCAGCCCCAGCATTTT
cdr3_aa: CASSLAAHGNQPQHF
j_call: TRBJ1-5
clone_size: NA
v_call: TRBV7-8
d_call: NA

cdr3_nt: TGTGCCAGCAGTCCGCTAGCGGGCTCCTACAATGAGCAGTTCTTC
cdr3_aa: CASSPLAGSYNEQFF
j_call: TRBJ2-1
clone_size: NA
v_call: TRBV25-1
d_call: TRBD2

cdr3_nt: TGTGCCAGTCGCCAGAATTTGAACACTGAAGCTTTCTTT
cdr3_aa: CASRQNLNTEAFF
j_call: TRBJ1-1
clone_size: NA
v_call: TRBV18
d_call: NA

cdr3_nt: TGTGCCACCAGTGACCAGGGGGCTGGTGGCTACACCTTC
cdr3_aa: CATSDQGAGGYTF
j_call: TRBJ1-2
clone_size: NA
v_call: TRBV24-1
d_call: TRBD1

cdr3_nt: TGTGCCAGCAGTGAACTGAGGCCCCGGGATTCACCCCTCCACTTT
cdr3_aa: CASSELRPRDSPLHF
j_call: TRBJ1-6
clone_size: once
v_call: TRBV6-1
d_call: NA

cdr3_nt: TGTGCCAGCAGCCCGGGAGGGACTGAAGCTTTCTTT
cdr3_aa: CASSPGGTEAFF
j_call: TRBJ1-1
clone_size: NA
v_call: TRBV11-3
d_call: NA

cdr3_nt: TGTGCCAGCAGCGCATTGGGACAGGGGGGGGAGACCCAGTACTTC
cdr3_aa: CASSALGQGGETQYF
j_call: TRBJ2-5
clone_size: NA
v_call: TRBV9
d_call: TRBD1

cdr3_nt: TGTGCCAGCAGTTACTCGAGCCGGGACAGAGAAAAACTGTTTTTT
cdr3_aa: CASSYSSRDREKLFF
j_call: TRBJ1-4
clone_size: once
v_call: TRBV6-2/TRBV6-3
d_call: TRBD1

cdr3_nt: TGTGCCAGCAGCGGAGGGGTTCGCAATCAGCCCCAGCATTTT
cdr3_aa: CASSGGVRNQPQHF
j_call: TRBJ1-5
clone_size: many
v_call: TRBV7-9
d_call: NA

cdr3_nt: TGTGCCAGCAGCGTAGAACAGGGGTTCGGGGAAAAACTGTTTTTT
cdr3_aa: CASSVEQGFGEKLFF
j_call: TRBJ1-4
clone_size: many
v_call: TRBV9
d_call: TRBD1

cdr3_nt: TGCGCCAGCAGCTTCCGACAAATCACAGATACGCAGTATTTT
cdr3_aa: CASSFRQITDTQYF
j_call: TRBJ2-3
clone_size: NA
v_call: TRBV5-1
d_call: NA

cdr3_nt: TGTGCCAGTAGTACGACCGGGACAACGAATGGCTACACCTTC
cdr3_aa: CASSTTGTTNGYTF
j_call: TRBJ1-2
clone_size: NA
v_call: TRBV19
d_call: NA

cdr3_nt: TGCGCCAGCAGACAGGGCAATCAGCCCCAGCATTTT
cdr3_aa: CASRQGNQPQHF
j_call: TRBJ1-5
clone_size: NA
v_call: TRBV4-1
d_call: NA

cdr3_nt: TGTGCCAGCAGCCTGACAGGCTCTAACTATGGCTACACCTTC
cdr3_aa: CASSLTGSNYGYTF
j_call: TRBJ1-2
clone_size: once
v_call: TRBV16
d_call: NA

cdr3_nt: TGTGCCAGCAGCTTAAGTCAGGGGGAGAACACTGAAGCTTTCTTT
cdr3_aa: CASSLSQGENTEAFF
j_call: TRBJ1-1
clone_size: NA
v_call: TRBV7-6
d_call: TRBD1

cdr3_nt: TGCGCCAGCAGCCCCACAGGGGAGACCCAGTACTTC
cdr3_aa: CASSPTGETQYF
j_call: TRBJ2-5
clone_size: NA
v_call: TRBV5-1
d_call: NA

cdr3_nt: TGCAGCGTAATACTCGGAGGTGGCGCCCCCAAAAACATTCAGTACTTC
cdr3_aa: CSVILGGGAPKNIQYF
j_call: TRBJ2-4
clone_size: NA
v_call: TRBV29-1
d_call: NA

cdr3_nt: TGTGCCAGCAGACTCGACAGGGGTGGAACTTACAATGAGCAGTTCTTC
cdr3_aa: CASRLDRGGTYNEQFF
j_call: TRBJ2-1
clone_size: NA
v_call: TRBV11-3
d_call: TRBD1